Sequencing of this TCR beta chain was carried out in a study of cytomegalovirus exposure and HLA in healthy donors. A note on this clone: Its cognate antigen is unknown.

Trimming took 5 bases from V and 9 from J, leaving 16 bases between them. The CDR3 has 13 amino acids. Germline values: CDR1 MNHNY, CDR2 SVGAGI (reference sequence). Clones were sequenced by immunoSEQ multiplex PCR, and TCRdb holds only the in-frame ones, with some missing. The sample yields about 340,000 clones, roughly 85% seen once. Whole-study results and caveats: Subsequent analysis of the 95 to 150 validation repertoires found a tendency for first-cohort TCR clusters to co-occur. Cytomegalovirus-associated status was assigned to around 160 TCR beta chains. A few chains tied to CMV proved CMV antigen-specific in vitro.

The specimen sequenced was PBMCs. This chain uses TRBV6-6 with TRBJ1-1; tentative D call: TRBD1 (6 bases). This sequence was found in a woman between 18 and 29 years old in good health and CMV-seronegative. The CDR3 DNA sequence: TGTGCCAGCAGTACCCAGGGGTTCGGTAAAGCTTTCTTT. This sequence encodes CASSTQGFGKAFF.